The T cell receptor beta chain under discussion was sequenced for a study of T-cell memory formation after mild COVID-19. CDR1 and CDR2 from the germline V gene are SGHTA and FQGTGA. V was shortened by 1 base and J by 4 bases, with 3 bases between the two germline ends. The CDR3 totals 12 residues. This clonotype occurred a few times. TCRdb processed the 5' RACE reads anew with MiXCR; each CDR3 protein has one entry. The sample contains 250,000 to 350,000 distinct CDR3 sequences, 16% of which appear only once. Material: PBMCs or a T cell subset sorted from them (not recorded which). The source is a man younger than 35 who had mild COVID-19 (a few samples of this study predate the infection). Cell type and time point are not known. The chain couples TRBV7-3 to TRBJ2-3; D gene unclear. The CDR3 bases are TGTGCCAGCAGCTTAATGTCAGATACGCAGTATTTT. This translates into CASSLMSDTQYF.